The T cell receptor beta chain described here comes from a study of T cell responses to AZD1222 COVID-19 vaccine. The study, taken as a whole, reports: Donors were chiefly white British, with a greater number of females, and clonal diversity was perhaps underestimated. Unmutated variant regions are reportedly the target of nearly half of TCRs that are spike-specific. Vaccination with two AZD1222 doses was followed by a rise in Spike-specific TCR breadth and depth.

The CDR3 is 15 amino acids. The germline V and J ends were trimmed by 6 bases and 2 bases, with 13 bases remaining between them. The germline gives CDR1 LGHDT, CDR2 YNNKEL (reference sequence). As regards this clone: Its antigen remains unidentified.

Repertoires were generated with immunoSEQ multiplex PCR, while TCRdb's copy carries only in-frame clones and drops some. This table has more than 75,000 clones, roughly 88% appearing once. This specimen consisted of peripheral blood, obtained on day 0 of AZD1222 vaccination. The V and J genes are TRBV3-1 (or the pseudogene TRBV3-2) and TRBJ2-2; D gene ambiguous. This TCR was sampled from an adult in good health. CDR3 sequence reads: CASSKWSPNTGELFF. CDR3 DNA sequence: TGTGCCAGCAGTAAGTGGAGTCCCAACACCGGGGAGCTGTTTTTT.